A single sample gave rise to the 14 T cell receptor beta chains below, sequenced in a study of shared clonotypes between healthy human individuals. Assay: immunoSEQ multiplex PCR; the TCRdb copy retains only in-frame clones and omits some. The sample holds roughly 2.5 million clones, approximately 90% seen once. Sequencing was done on a sample of naive CD4+ T cells sorted from blood. Stated subset: CD45RA+ positively selected. The receptor source for this set is a man younger than 30 in good health.

This rearrangement joins TRBV6-5 to TRBJ2-7, with 8 bases fitting TRBD2. Trimming removed 4 bases from V and 4 bases from J; junction bases left unmatched: 6. The CDR3 has 14 amino acids. Per germline, CDR1 MNHEY and CDR2 SVGAGI. The CDR3 DNA reads as TGTGCCAGCAGTTTTAGCGGGGTCGCATACGAGCAGTACTTC. The encoded protein is CASSFSGVAYEQYF.

V usage is TRBV6-5 and J usage is TRBJ2-2, with D possibly matching TRBD2 (6 bases). The CDR3 contains 13 residues. Germline CDR1 is MNHEY and CDR2 is SVGAGI. The V and J ends lost 6 bases and 5 bases respectively, with 10 bases between them. This CDR3 is CASSGGRTGELFF. The CDR3, as DNA: TGTGCCAGCAGCGGGGGTCGGACCGGGGAGCTGTTTTTT.

The V call is TRBV10-3, the J call TRBJ1-2; no clear D gene. CDR3 length: 13 residues. The germline CDR1 and CDR2 sequences are ENHRY and SYGVKD. With 2 bases removed from V and 3 bases from J, the gap between germline ends came to 7 bases. For the CDR3, the DNA is TGTGCCATCAGTGAGATCCGGGACTATGGCTACACCTTC. Protein: CAISEIRDYGYTF.

This chain links TRBV21-1 with TRBJ2-3; the table assigns TRBD1, which was not confirmed against the DNA. TRBV21-1 is a known pseudogene. The CDR3 consists of 13 residues. Here the CDR3 DNA reads TGTGCCAGCAGCAAACGACAGGCAGATACGCAGTATTTT. It translates to CASSKRQADTQYF.

This clone was detected only once. The sample carries other DNA sequences with the same CDR3. The chain employs TRBV4-3 and TRBJ1-4; 9 bases fit TRBD1. This CDR3 has 14 amino acids. CDR1 LGHNA and CDR2 YSLEER come from the germline V gene. The trim removed 3 bases at V and 4 bases at J, leaving 0 bases unmatched. The CDR3 reads CASSQGQGNEKLFF. Written as DNA, the CDR3 is TGCGCCAGCAGCCAGGGACAGGGTAATGAAAAACTGTTTTTT.

As concerns this clone: The sample holds other DNA sequences that translate to the same CDR3. V gene TRBV7-2 combines with J gene TRBJ1-5; TRBD1 matches at 7 bases. This CDR3 contains 13 residues. With V trimmed by 7 bases and J by 4 bases, 4 bases remained unmatched. Germline CDR1 and CDR2: SGHTA and FQGNSA. The CDR3 spells CASTRDSNQPQHF. The CDR3 DNA reads TGTGCCAGCACCCGGGACAGTAATCAGCCCCAGCATTTT.

The chain combines TRBV6-1 with TRBJ1-4, with a possible D match to TRBD1 (5 bases). Germline values: CDR1 MNHNS, CDR2 SASEGT. V gave up 8 bases and J gave up 8 bases, with 18 bases separating them. The CDR3 has 14 residues. CDR3 amino acids: CASRWGNEGEKLFF. Written as DNA, the CDR3 is TGTGCCAGCCGTTGGGGGAACGAGGGCGAAAAACTGTTTTTT.

The chain has TRBV4-3 and TRBJ1-1; tentatively, D is TRBD1 (5 bases). The V and J ends lost 0 bases and 11 bases respectively, with 13 bases between them. The V gene's germline CDR1 is LGHNA and CDR2 YSLEER. This CDR3 is built from 13 residues. The CDR3, as DNA: TGCGCCAGCAGCCAAGATCTCAGGGTTCGGGCTTTCTTT. It codes for CASSQDLRVRAFF.

The chain is built from TRBV7-2 and TRBJ2-6; a weak D match, TRBD1 (5 bases). The CDR3 sequence is 15 residues long. Germline V gene sequence: CDR1 SGHTA, CDR2 FQGNSA. V lost 5 bases to trimming and J lost 10 bases, with 18 bases between them. CDR3 nucleotides: TGTGCCAGCAGCCAATTGGACAAGCCTAGTAACGTCCTGACTTTC. The encoded protein is CASSQLDKPSNVLTF.

This chain links TRBV18 with TRBJ2-7; perhaps TRBD2 as D (5 bases). CDR1 is KGHSH, CDR2 LQKENI, per germline. Trimming took off 3 bases at V and 5 bases at J, with 14 bases between the two ends. This CDR3 spans 14 amino acids. This chain's CDR3 is CASSPEARPDEQYF. The CDR3 DNA sequence: TGTGCCAGCTCACCGGAGGCAAGGCCGGACGAGCAGTACTTC.

The chain joins TRBV5-1 to TRBJ2-7, with D possibly TRBD1 on 6 matching bases. The V and J ends lost 0 bases and 2 bases respectively, with 15 bases between them. This CDR3 has 16 residues. Germline assignment: CDR1 SGHRS and CDR2 YFSETQ. CDR3 loop: CASSLGQQGPPYEQYF. As DNA, the CDR3 is TGCGCCAGCAGCTTGGGGCAACAGGGACCCCCCTACGAGCAGTACTTC.

V and J are TRBV30 and TRBJ2-3, with 9 bases fitting TRBD1. The germline CDR1 and CDR2 sequences are GTSNPN and SVGIG (reference sequence). V lost 5 bases and J lost 4; bases outside the gene matches: 1. This CDR3 is built from 12 residues. The CDR3 DNA reads TGTGCCTGGGGACAGGGGCCAGATACGCAGTATTTT. This gives the protein CAWGQGPDTQYF.

CDR3 protein: CASLEGSSNSPLHF. The CDR3, as DNA: TGTGCCAGCTTGGAGGGGTCGAGTAATTCACCCCTCCACTTT. The gene calls are TRBV6-6 and TRBJ1-6; a weak D match, TRBD1 (5 bases). Trimming took off 8 bases at V and 6 bases at J, with 14 bases between the two ends. This CDR3 is 14 amino acids long. From germline, CDR1 is MNHNY and CDR2 SVGAGI (reference sequence).

J is TRBJ2-5 and V is TRBV25-1, with 13 positions matching TRBD2. Germline CDR1 MGHDK, CDR2 SYGVNS. Unmatched junction bases numbered 3, after V lost 3 bases and J lost 2 bases. The CDR3 runs 16 residues. CDR3 sequence reads: CASSDRLAGGQETQYF. CDR3 nucleotides: TGTGCCAGCAGTGACCGACTAGCGGGAGGACAAGAGACCCAGTACTTC.